The 27 T cell receptor beta chains below were found in one sample sequenced in a study of T cell changes during pregnancy in multiple sclerosis. Profiling relied on immunoSEQ multiplex PCR, and the TCRdb table lists in-frame clones only, not all of them. This table holds over 65,000 clones, under 95% found once. The sample was peripheral blood, taken in the first trimester of pregnancy. These receptors were obtained from a female donor in good health, enrolled as a control in a pregnancy study.

The chain couples TRBV29-1 to TRBJ1-1; no clear D. The CDR3 is 13 amino acids. The germline CDR1 and CDR2 sequences are SQVTM and ANQGSEA. V was cut by 5 bases and J by 2 bases, with 12 bases left in between. This CDR3 is CSVLVTFNTEAFF. Written as DNA, the CDR3 is TGCAGCGTTCTAGTCACCTTTAACACTGAAGCTTTCTTT.

The chain joins TRBV25-1 to TRBJ1-2; D unresolved. Germline CDR1 reads MGHDK; CDR2 reads SYGVNS. The V and J ends lost 6 bases and 6 bases respectively, with 14 bases between them. The CDR3 is made up of 13 amino acids. In DNA, the CDR3 is TGTGCCAGCAGGGCCGACAACCTCAATGGCTACACCTTC. Protein: CASRADNLNGYTF.

The V call is TRBV4-1, the J call TRBJ2-2; 7 bases are shared with TRBD1. The V and J ends lost 2 bases and 2 bases, in that order; junction bases with no gene match: 8. The CDR3 sequence is 17 residues long. In germline, CDR1 is MGHRA, CDR2 YSYEKL. CDR3: CASSQLLRQGNTGELFF. CDR3 in DNA: TGCGCCAGCAGCCAACTCCTGAGACAGGGAAACACCGGGGAGCTGTTTTTT.

J is TRBJ2-7 and V is TRBV7-6, with D possibly being TRBD1 (6 bases). Germline assignment: CDR1 SGHVS and CDR2 FNYEAQ. The CDR3 is 12 residues long. Trimming cost V 4 bases and J 6 bases, with 10 bases left between them. CDR3 coding DNA: TGTGCCAGCAGCTCGCAGGGGATCGAGCAGTACTTC. Protein: CASSSQGIEQYF.

The chain uses TRBV14 and TRBJ1-2; the D gene is possibly TRBD1 (5 bases). Germline V gene sequence: CDR1 SGHDN, CDR2 FVKESK. Trimming left V 4 bases short and J 4 bases short, with 13 bases between. The CDR3 sequence is 14 residues long. CDR3 bases: TGTGCCAGCAGCCTTCGGGGGGTAGGCTATGGCTACACCTTC. Amino acid sequence: CASSLRGVGYGYTF.

The chain is built from TRBV28 and TRBJ1-1; D remains ambiguous. The CDR3 has 15 residues. Germline V gene lookup returns CDR1 MDHEN and CDR2 SYDVKM. The V end lost 5 bases, the J end lost 4 bases, and 17 bases lay between the germline ends. Written as DNA, the CDR3 is TGTGCCAGCAGTCCAGGAGGAAGGTCTAGCACTGAAGCTTTCTTT. Translated: CASSPGGRSSTEAFF.

This chain connects TRBV4-2 to TRBJ2-7, with D possibly TRBD1 on 6 matching bases. The V gene lost 1 base and the J gene lost 7 bases, with 11 bases spanning the gap. The CDR3 consists of 13 residues. Germline V CDR1 and CDR2: LGHNA, YNFKEQ. The CDR3 region is CASSQAGVSEQYF. The DNA of the CDR3 is TGTGCCAGCAGCCAAGCAGGGGTTAGTGAGCAGTACTTC.

This clone was seen only a few times. The J gene is TRBJ1-6, the V gene TRBV7-8; tentative D call: TRBD1 (6 bases). Germline CDR1 SGHVS, CDR2 FQNEAQ. Trimming removed 2 bases from V and 6 bases from J, with 11 bases in between. CDR3 length: 15 amino acids. This CDR3 is CASSLSGQINSPLHF. The CDR3 coding sequence is TGTGCCAGCAGCTTATCCGGACAGATTAATTCACCCCTCCACTTT.

V gene TRBV28 combines with J gene TRBJ2-7, with 8 bases that match TRBD2. Trimming removed 7 bases from V and 4 bases from J; junction bases left unmatched: 6. The CDR3 runs to 13 residues. Germline CDR1 MDHEN, CDR2 SYDVKM. CDR3 amino acids: CASIGGGLYEQYF. CDR3 in DNA: TGTGCCAGCATAGGCGGGGGGCTTTACGAGCAGTACTTC.

This clone was counted a single time. The V and J genes are TRBV4-3 and TRBJ2-2; 8 nucleotides agree with TRBD2. With 0 bases clipped from V and 5 bases from J, the junction kept 5 bases outside the gene matches. The CDR3 totals 16 residues. Germline CDR1 and CDR2: LGHNA and YSLEER. This CDR3 is CASSQDGTRATGELFF. For the CDR3, the DNA is TGCGCCAGCAGCCAAGATGGGACTAGGGCAACCGGGGAGCTGTTTTTT.

The rearrangement joins TRBV29-1 to TRBJ2-1, with TRBD2 matching 7 bases. Trimming at V came to 2 bases and at J to 4 bases, leaving 5 bases not matched to a gene. The CDR3 covers 14 residues. CDR1 and CDR2 from the germline V gene are SQVTM and ANQGSEA. This chain's CDR3 is CSVERLAEYNEQFF. The CDR3, as DNA: TGCAGCGTTGAACGACTAGCAGAGTACAATGAGCAGTTCTTC.

This clone was seen only once. The chain employs TRBV7-9 and TRBJ1-6; 9 bases agree with TRBD1. Germline CDR1 is SEHNR and CDR2 is FQNEAQ (reference sequence). The junction had 13 bases not matched to a gene; V was cut back by 7 bases and J by 12 bases. The CDR3 consists of 15 residues. The CDR3 coding sequence is TGTGCCAGCACCCACCGGACAGGGGTTTTTCTACCCCTCCACTTT. Residues: CASTHRTGVFLPLHF. The full variable domain, rest sourced from reference TRBV7-9 and TRBJ1-6, is DTGVSQNPRHKITKRGQNVTFRCDPISEHNRLYWYRQTLGQGPEFLTYFQNEAQLEKSRLLSDRFSAERPKGSFSTLEIQRTEQGDSAMYLCASTHRTGVFLPLHFGNGTRLTVT.

The V call is TRBV5-1, the J call TRBJ1-4; TRBD1 matches 8 bases. The V and J ends lost 3 bases and 7 bases, in that order; junction bases with no gene match: 8. Germline CDR1 is SGHRS and CDR2 is YFSETQ. This CDR3 region has 15 residues. The CDR3 reads CASSWTPGQVEKLFF. CDR3 DNA: TGCGCCAGCAGCTGGACCCCGGGACAGGTTGAAAAACTGTTTTTT.

The J gene is TRBJ2-2, the V gene TRBV2; 8 bases map to TRBD1. CDR1 is SNHLY and CDR2 is FYNNEI in the germline V gene. The CDR3 loop spans 15 amino acids. V lost 6 bases, J lost 3 bases, and 6 bases stayed unmatched. As DNA, the CDR3 is TGTGCCAGCAGCGCCGGGACAGGCTACACCGGGGAGCTGTTTTTT. It specifies CASSAGTGYTGELFF.

The chain joins TRBV9 to TRBJ1-1; possibly TRBD1 for D (5 bases). The CDR3 is 14 amino acids. Trimming removed 3 bases from V and 5 bases from J, with 14 bases in between. Germline-derived CDR1 and CDR2 are SGDLS and YYNGEE. CDR3: CASSAGGGGTEAFF. CDR3 sequence (DNA): TGTGCCAGCAGCGCCGGCGGCGGGGGGACTGAAGCTTTCTTT.

This sequence joins TRBV4-3 and TRBJ2-7; maybe TRBD1 (5 bases). The CDR3 length is 14 residues. Trimming left V 0 bases short and J 3 bases short, with 9 bases between. Germline CDR1 LGHNA, CDR2 YSLEER. The CDR3 DNA follows: TGCGCCAGCAGCCAAGACGCGACAGTCTACGAGCAGTACTTC. This translates into CASSQDATVYEQYF.

This clone appeared a single time. This chain uses TRBV5-8 with TRBJ2-2; 9 bases match TRBD1. Losses at the gene ends were 2 bases for V and 6 bases for J; bases not matched to a gene: 5. The CDR3 totals 15 residues. CDR1 is SGHTS and CDR2 is YDEGEE in the germline V gene. CDR3 nucleotide sequence: TGTGCCAGCAGCTTAGCACAGGGGGCGCCCGGGGAGCTGTTTTTT. Its translation: CASSLAQGAPGELFF.

The CDR3 DNA reads TGTGCCAGCTCACTCGCGGGCTACACCTTC. Translation gives CASSLAGYTF. The gene calls are TRBV6-6 and TRBJ1-2; unclear D gene. There are 10 residues in the CDR3. V was pared by 8 bases and J by 8 bases, with 9 bases between. Germline CDR1 and CDR2: MNHNY and SVGAGI (reference sequence).

The CDR3 bases are TGTGCCAGCAGCTTAGACCGCGGCTATGGCTACACCTTC. Protein sequence: CASSLDRGYGYTF. This chain links TRBV7-2 with TRBJ1-2, with D hard to call. This CDR3 comprises 13 residues. Germline-derived CDR1 and CDR2 are SGHTA and FQGNSA. V was clipped by 1 base and J by 4 bases, with 7 bases between them.

In the case of this clone: The same CDR3 is also encoded by other DNA sequences in this sample. This chain connects TRBV6-1 to TRBJ2-7, with D possibly being TRBD2 (5 bases). Germline V gives CDR1 MNHNS, CDR2 SASEGT. Trimming took 6 bases from V and 0 from J, leaving 12 bases between them. The CDR3 extends over 14 amino acids. CDR3 nucleotides: TGTGCCAGCAGCGGACGAGGGAGCTCCTACGAGCAGTACTTC. As protein: CASSGRGSSYEQYF.

CDR3 loop: CASSIRPSGVGDEQYF. The CDR3 DNA reads as TGTGCCAGTAGTATACGGCCGAGCGGGGTAGGCGACGAGCAGTACTTC. The chain combines TRBV19 with TRBJ2-7; 7 nucleotides line up with TRBD2. This CDR3 contains 16 residues. With 2 bases clipped from V and 5 bases from J, the junction kept 12 bases outside the gene matches. Germline CDR1 LNHDA, CDR2 SQIVND (reference sequence).

This clone was detected once. The rearrangement joins TRBV5-6 to TRBJ2-2, with 9 bases fitting TRBD2. J lost 6 bases, V lost 0 bases, and 9 bases had no gene match. Germline V lookup: CDR1 SGHDT, CDR2 YYEEEE. The CDR3 has 17 amino acids. CDR3 bases: TGTGCCAGCAGCTTGGTTGGCGGGGGGGCCCCATCCGGGGAGCTGTTTTTT. It is translated as CASSLVGGGAPSGELFF.

This clone was counted once. This chain links TRBV30 with TRBJ2-3; 8 bases line up with TRBD2. The germline CDR1 and CDR2 sequences are GTSNPN and SVGIG (reference sequence). Trimming at V came to 2 bases and at J to 2 bases, leaving 6 bases not matched to a gene. There are 15 residues in the CDR3. The CDR3 sequence is CAWSQEAGDTDTQYF. DNA for the CDR3: TGTGCCTGGAGTCAAGAAGCGGGAGACACAGATACGCAGTATTTT.

This chain uses TRBV7-2 with TRBJ2-1, with 10 bases matching TRBD1. The CDR3 runs to 15 residues. CDR1 and CDR2 from the germline V gene are SGHTA and FQGNSA. J lost 9 bases, V lost 7 bases, and 12 bases had no gene match. The CDR3: CASTRPGQGQGEQFF. DNA for the CDR3: TGTGCCAGCACCCGCCCGGGACAGGGGCAGGGTGAGCAGTTCTTC. Based on the CDR3 plus reference TRBV7-2 and TRBJ2-1, the full variable domain is GAGVSQSPSNKVTEKGKDVELRCDPISGHTALYWYRQSLGQGLEFLIYFQGNSAPDKSGLPSDRFSAERTGGSVSTLTIQRTQQEDSAVYLCASTRPGQGQGEQFFGPGTRLTVL.

The J gene is TRBJ1-1, the V gene TRBV19; unclear D gene. The V end was cut by 6 bases, the J end by 1 base, with 9 bases between. Germline CDR1 LNHDA, CDR2 SQIVND (reference sequence). The CDR3 runs to 13 residues. CDR3 DNA sequence: TGTGCCAGTAGCTCGGGATCGAACACTGAAGCTTTCTTT. This codes for CASSSGSNTEAFF.

The chain joins TRBV6-6 to TRBJ2-1; tentatively, D is TRBD2 (5 bases). Germline lookup yields CDR1 MNHNY and CDR2 SVGAGI (reference sequence). The CDR3 runs 13 residues. Trimming took off 6 bases at V and 7 bases at J, with 13 bases between the two ends. The CDR3 sequence: CASRPTSINEQFF. As DNA, the CDR3 is TGTGCCAGCAGACCCACTAGTATTAATGAGCAGTTCTTC.

CDR3 DNA: TGTGCCAGAAGCTCACGACAGGGGGATGGCTACACCTTC. It is translated as CARSSRQGDGYTF. The chain links TRBV5-3 to TRBJ1-2; 9 bases are shared with TRBD1. TRBV5-3 is noted as an ORF with a role that remains uncertain. The CDR3 sequence is 13 residues long. V dropped 3 bases and J dropped 6; count of bases not matched to a gene: 3.